The 15 T cell receptor beta chains listed next were all sequenced from one sample in a study of cytomegalovirus exposure and HLA in healthy donors. Vbeta (60) and Jbeta (13) primers were used in the PCR. Assay used: immunoSEQ multiplex PCR; TCRdb lists only in-frame clones, some missing. The table has about 150,000 clones, roughly 79% seen once. Sequenced input: PBMCs. These receptors came from a woman in her twenties or thirties in good health and CMV-seronegative.

The chain carries TRBV19 and TRBJ1-2; 12 nucleotides line up with TRBD1. CDR3 length equals 15 residues. J was trimmed by 4 bases and V by 4 bases; bases with no gene match: 4. Germline V lookup: CDR1 LNHDA, CDR2 SQIVND (reference sequence). CDR3 sequence reads: CASSKGQGAGYGYTF. For the CDR3, the DNA is TGTGCCAGTAGTAAGGGACAGGGGGCAGGCTATGGCTACACCTTC.

This chain links TRBV2 with TRBJ2-7; maybe TRBD2 (5 bases). In germline, CDR1 is SNHLY, CDR2 FYNNEI. The V end was cut by 8 bases, the J end by 3 bases, with 17 bases between. CDR3 length: 14 residues. The CDR3 region is CASEAANGFYEQYF. CDR3 in DNA: TGTGCCAGCGAAGCGGCCAACGGATTCTACGAGCAGTACTTC.

The CDR3 region is CASSPTYQGNEQFF. The CDR3 DNA is TGTGCCAGCAGCCCCACTTACCAGGGCAATGAGCAGTTCTTC. V is TRBV11-2 and J is TRBJ2-1; tentative D call: TRBD1 (5 bases). Germline V lookup: CDR1 SGHAT, CDR2 FQNNGV. The V and J ends lost 5 bases and 6 bases respectively, with 14 bases between them. This CDR3 contains 14 residues.

The chain couples TRBV4-3 to TRBJ1-3; D is ambiguous. V was clipped by 0 bases and J by 4 bases, with 10 bases between them. From germline, CDR1 is LGHNA and CDR2 YSLEER. The CDR3 extends over 15 amino acids. In DNA, the CDR3 is TGCGCCAGCAGCCAAGATAGTCTGAGAGGAAACACCATATATTTT. Translating it yields CASSQDSLRGNTIYF.

The chain has TRBV12-5 and TRBJ2-3; D may be TRBD2 (5 bases). Germline assignment: CDR1 LGHNT and CDR2 FRNRAP. V was trimmed by 7 bases and J by 2 bases, leaving 16 bases between them. The CDR3 has 15 residues. The chain's CDR3 is CASASGLTYTDTQYF. The CDR3 bases are TGTGCTAGTGCTTCGGGGTTAACCTACACAGATACGCAGTATTTT.

This clone has just one count. The rearrangement links TRBV18 to TRBJ2-3; TRBD1 matches 7 bases. The CDR3 length is 15 residues. Germline V lookup: CDR1 KGHSH, CDR2 LQKENI. After removal of 5 bases from V and 0 bases from J, the junction contained 5 bases not matched to a gene. CDR3 protein: CASSTRDSSTDTQYF. Here the CDR3 DNA reads TGTGCCAGCTCAACCCGGGACAGTAGCACAGATACGCAGTATTTT.

The genes are TRBV27 and TRBJ1-4, with 8 bases lining up with TRBD1. Germline V lookup: CDR1 MNHEY, CDR2 SMNVEV (reference sequence). Trimming removed 8 bases from V and 7 bases from J; junction bases left unmatched: 12. The CDR3 sequence is 15 residues long. The CDR3 here is CASSETGTGSEKLFF. CDR3 DNA: TGTGCCAGCTCCGAAACCGGGACAGGTAGTGAAAAACTGTTTTTT.

The rearrangement links TRBV5-1 to TRBJ2-2, with 8 bases matching TRBD1. The CDR3 sequence is 15 residues long. With 5 bases clipped from V and 0 bases from J, the junction kept 3 bases outside the gene matches. Germline loops: CDR1 SGHRS, CDR2 YFSETQ. The CDR3 sequence: CASSRGQANTGELFF. The CDR3 nucleotides are TGCGCCAGCAGTCGGGGACAGGCGAACACCGGGGAGCTGTTTTTT.

This chain joins TRBV5-1 and TRBJ2-3; 8 bases agree with TRBD2. V was clipped by 6 bases and J by 0 bases; unmatched bases: 3. The length of the CDR3 is 14 residues. Germline lookup yields CDR1 SGHRS and CDR2 YFSETQ. CDR3: CASIGGASTDTQYF. CDR3 nucleotide sequence: TGCGCCAGCATCGGGGGGGCCAGCACAGATACGCAGTATTTT.

The chain couples TRBV6-5 to TRBJ1-3; 8 bases match TRBD1. V lost 6 bases and J lost 9; bases outside the gene matches: 7. The CDR3 contains 13 residues. Germline values: CDR1 MNHEY, CDR2 SVGAGI. CDR3: CASSHRGDSTIYF. The CDR3 nucleotides are TGTGCCAGCAGCCACAGGGGGGACAGCACCATATATTTT.

The gene calls are TRBV6-1 and TRBJ1-5, with D possibly being TRBD1 (6 bases). Trimming cost V 7 bases and J 6 bases, with 16 bases left between them. The CDR3 is 14 amino acids. Germline values: CDR1 MNHNS, CDR2 SASEGT. The CDR3 DNA sequence: TGTGCCAGCACCGGACAGTTAAGTCCTCAGCCCCAGCATTTT. It codes for CASTGQLSPQPQHF.

The V and J genes are TRBV27 and TRBJ1-1; no definite D call. In germline, CDR1 is MNHEY, CDR2 SMNVEV (reference sequence). The CDR3 runs 13 residues. With 6 bases removed from V and 1 base from J, the gap between germline ends came to 9 bases. CDR3 in DNA: TGTGCCAGCAGACGGAGGTCGAACACTGAAGCTTTCTTT. It encodes CASRRRSNTEAFF.

V gene TRBV5-6 combines with J gene TRBJ2-5; no reliable D call. Trimming removed 4 bases from V and 7 bases from J, with 14 bases in between. CDR3 length equals 13 residues. Germline values: CDR1 SGHDT, CDR2 YYEEEE. Here the CDR3 reads CASSTDTDGTQYF. DNA of the CDR3: TGTGCCAGCAGCACCGACACTGATGGGACCCAGTACTTC.

To note about this clone: This sample also contains other DNA sequences that code for the same CDR3. The V call is TRBV6-5, the J call TRBJ1-1; tentatively, D is TRBD1 (5 bases). Germline CDR1 and CDR2: MNHEY and SVGAGI. V gave up 7 bases and J gave up 5 bases, with 20 bases separating them. The CDR3 length is 15 residues. CDR3 in amino acids: CASTNGRLRGTEAFF. The CDR3 nucleotides read TGTGCCAGCACCAACGGACGGCTTAGGGGAACTGAAGCTTTCTTT.

The gene calls are TRBV9 and TRBJ2-7; 7 nucleotides match TRBD2. In germline, CDR1 is SGDLS, CDR2 YYNGEE. J was trimmed by 2 bases and V by 4 bases; bases with no gene match: 6. The CDR3 consists of 14 residues. This CDR3 is CASSPSAGAYEQYF. CDR3 coding DNA: TGTGCCAGCAGCCCCTCGGCGGGGGCCTACGAGCAGTACTTC.